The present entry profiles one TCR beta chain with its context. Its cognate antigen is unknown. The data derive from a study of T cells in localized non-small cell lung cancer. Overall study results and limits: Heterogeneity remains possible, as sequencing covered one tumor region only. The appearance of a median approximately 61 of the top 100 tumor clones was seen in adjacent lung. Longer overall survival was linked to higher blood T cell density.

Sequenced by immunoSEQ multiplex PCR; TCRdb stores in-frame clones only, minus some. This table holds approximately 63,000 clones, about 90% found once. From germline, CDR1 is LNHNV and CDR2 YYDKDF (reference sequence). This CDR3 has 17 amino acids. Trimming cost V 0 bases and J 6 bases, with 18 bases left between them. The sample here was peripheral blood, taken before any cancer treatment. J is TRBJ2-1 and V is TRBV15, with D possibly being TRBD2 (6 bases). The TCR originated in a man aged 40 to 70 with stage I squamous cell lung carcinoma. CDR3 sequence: CATSRDLRRRGSNEQFF. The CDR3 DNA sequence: TGTGCCACCAGCAGAGACCTTCGCCGACGGGGGTCCAATGAGCAGTTCTTC.